This is a list of T cell receptor beta chains from one sample in a study of blood T cells in healthy people across ages. One entry per CDR3 protein, called by TCRdb with MiXCR from the 5' RACE reads. The table records some 1.7 million distinct CDR3 sequences, roughly 27% of them present only once. Sequences were obtained from blood. The source is a woman aged 25 to 39 in good health. CDR3s include the opening cysteine and the closing phenylalanine or tryptophan. D genes are given only for firm matches. Rows may omit the clone size; those that give it use once, few, many or a size class.

>16|.|TRBV7-9|few|TRBJ2-1
TGTGCCAGCAGCCGCTCCACTACTCCCGCCCACAATGAGCAGTTCTTC
CASSRSTTPAHNEQFF
>13|TRBD1|TRBV7-3|few|TRBJ2-5
TGTGCCAGCAGCCCCACCGGACAGGGGGAGCAGTACTTC
CASSPTGQGEQYF
>14|.|TRBV3-1|few|TRBJ2-5
TGTGCCGGCAGCCTCGGGACACCGGGCGAGACCCAGTACTTC
CAGSLGTPGETQYF
>17|TRBD2|TRBV5-1|few|TRBJ2-3
TGCGCCAGCAGCTCCCCCGGGACTAGCGGGGGGTCAGATACGCAGTATTTT
CASSSPGTSGGSDTQYF
>11|.|TRBV6-6|many|TRBJ2-7
TGTGCCAGCAGTTCCGACCGGCGATGGTACTTC
CASSSDRRWYF
>16|.|TRBV9|many|TRBJ2-5
TGTGCCAGCAGCGTAGCAAGGGGCGTAGAGCAAGAGACCCAGTACTTC
CASSVARGVEQETQYF
>13|.|TRBV18|many|TRBJ2-7
TGTGCCAGCTTATTGTACAGGGCTAACGAGCAGTACTTC
CASLLYRANEQYF
>13|.|TRBV5-1|.|TRBJ2-1
TGCGCCAGCAGCTTGGTGGCTTCGAGGGAGCAGTTCTTC
CASSLVASREQFF
>14|.|TRBV6-2/TRBV6-3|once|TRBJ1-2
TGTGCCAGTAGAGATCCGACGGTGATATATGGCTACACCTTC
CASRDPTVIYGYTF
>16|TRBD2|TRBV4-3|many|TRBJ2-5
TGCGCCAGCAGCCATAGACTAGCGGGAACTCAAGAGACCCAGTACTTC
CASSHRLAGTQETQYF
>12|TRBD2|TRBV6-5|many|TRBJ2-7
TGTGCCAGCACTAGCGGCTCCTACGAGCAGTACTTC
CASTSGSYEQYF